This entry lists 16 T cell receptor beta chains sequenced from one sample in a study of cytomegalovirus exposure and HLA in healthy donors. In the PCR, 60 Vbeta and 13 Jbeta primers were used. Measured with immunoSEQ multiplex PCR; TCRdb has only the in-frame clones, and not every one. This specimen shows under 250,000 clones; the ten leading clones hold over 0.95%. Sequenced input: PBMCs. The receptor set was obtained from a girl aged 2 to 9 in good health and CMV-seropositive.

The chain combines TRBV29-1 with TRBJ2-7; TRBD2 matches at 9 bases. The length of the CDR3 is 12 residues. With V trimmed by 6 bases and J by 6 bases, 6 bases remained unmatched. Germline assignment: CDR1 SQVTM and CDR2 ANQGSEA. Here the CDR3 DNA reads TGCAGCGTGATAGCGGGAGTTGGCGAGCAGTACTTC. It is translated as CSVIAGVGEQYF.

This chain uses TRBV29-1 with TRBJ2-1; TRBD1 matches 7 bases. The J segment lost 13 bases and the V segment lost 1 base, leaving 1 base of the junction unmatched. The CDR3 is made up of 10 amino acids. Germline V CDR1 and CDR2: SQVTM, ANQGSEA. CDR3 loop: CSVEGQGQFF. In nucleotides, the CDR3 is TGCAGCGTTGAAGGACAGGGTCAGTTCTTC.

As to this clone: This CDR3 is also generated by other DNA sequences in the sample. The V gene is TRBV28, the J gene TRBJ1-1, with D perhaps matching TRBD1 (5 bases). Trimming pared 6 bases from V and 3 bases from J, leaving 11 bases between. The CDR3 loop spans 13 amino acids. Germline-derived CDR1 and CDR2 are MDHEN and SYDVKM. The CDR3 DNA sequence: TGTGCCAGCAGCCCCGGAGGGGACACTGAAGCTTTCTTT. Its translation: CASSPGGDTEAFF.

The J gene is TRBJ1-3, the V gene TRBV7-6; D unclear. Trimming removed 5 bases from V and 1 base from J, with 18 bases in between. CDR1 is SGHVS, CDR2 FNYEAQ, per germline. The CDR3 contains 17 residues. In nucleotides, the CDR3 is TGTGCCAGCAGCCCCGGGTTTGGTGCTGGGTCTGGAAACACCATATATTTT. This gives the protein CASSPGFGAGSGNTIYF.

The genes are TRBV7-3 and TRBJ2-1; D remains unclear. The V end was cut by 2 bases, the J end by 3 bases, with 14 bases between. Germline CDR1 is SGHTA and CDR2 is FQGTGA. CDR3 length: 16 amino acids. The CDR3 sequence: CASSLYGEMGYNEQFF. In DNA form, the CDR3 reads TGTGCCAGCAGCTTATACGGAGAGATGGGCTACAATGAGCAGTTCTTC. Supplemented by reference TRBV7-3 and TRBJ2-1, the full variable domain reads GAGVSQTPSNKVTEKGKYVELRCDPISGHTALYWYRQSLGQGPEFLIYFQGTGAADDSGLPNDRFFAVRPEGSVSTLKIQRTERGDSAVYLCASSLYGEMGYNEQFFGPGTRLTVL.

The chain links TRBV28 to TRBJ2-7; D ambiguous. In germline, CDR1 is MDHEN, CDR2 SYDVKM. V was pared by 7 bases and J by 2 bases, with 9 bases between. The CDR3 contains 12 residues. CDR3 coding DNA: TGTGCCAGCACGGTGGGCACCTACGAGCAGTACTTC. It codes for CASTVGTYEQYF.

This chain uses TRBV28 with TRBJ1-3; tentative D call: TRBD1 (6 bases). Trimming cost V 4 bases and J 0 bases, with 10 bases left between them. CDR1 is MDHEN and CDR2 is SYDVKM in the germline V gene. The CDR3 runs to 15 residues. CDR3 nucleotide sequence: TGTGCCAGCAGTTCAACAGGGTTCTCTGGAAACACCATATATTTT. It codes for CASSSTGFSGNTIYF.

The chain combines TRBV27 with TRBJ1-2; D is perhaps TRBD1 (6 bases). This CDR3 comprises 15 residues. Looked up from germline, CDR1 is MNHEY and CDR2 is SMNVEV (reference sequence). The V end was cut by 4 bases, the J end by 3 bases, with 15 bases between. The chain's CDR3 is CASSYNPTGDYGYTF. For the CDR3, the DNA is TGTGCCAGCAGTTACAACCCGACAGGCGACTATGGCTACACCTTC.

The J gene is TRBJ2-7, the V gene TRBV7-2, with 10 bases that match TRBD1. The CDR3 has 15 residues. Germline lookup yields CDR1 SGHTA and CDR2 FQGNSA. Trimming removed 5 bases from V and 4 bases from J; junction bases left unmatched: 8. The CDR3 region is CASSQRRQGAYEQYF. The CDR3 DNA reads TGTGCCAGCAGCCAGAGAAGACAGGGGGCTTACGAGCAGTACTTC.

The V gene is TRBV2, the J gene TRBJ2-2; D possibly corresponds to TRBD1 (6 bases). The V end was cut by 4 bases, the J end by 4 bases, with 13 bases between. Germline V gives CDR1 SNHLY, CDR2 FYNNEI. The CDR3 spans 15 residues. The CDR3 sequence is CASSVTQGFTGELFF. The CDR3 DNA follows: TGTGCCAGCAGTGTAACACAGGGATTCACCGGGGAGCTGTTTTTT.

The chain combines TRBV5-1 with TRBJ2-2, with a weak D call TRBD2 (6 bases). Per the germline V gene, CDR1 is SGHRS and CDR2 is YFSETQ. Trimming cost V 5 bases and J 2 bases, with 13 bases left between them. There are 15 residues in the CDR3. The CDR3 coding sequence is TGCGCCAGCAGTCAGCTAGCGAGTAACACCGGGGAGCTGTTTTTT. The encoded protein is CASSQLASNTGELFF.

The CDR3 here is CASSFAGEGYEQFF. In DNA form, the CDR3 reads TGCGCCAGCAGCTTCGCGGGAGAGGGGTATGAGCAGTTCTTC. The chain has TRBV5-1 and TRBJ2-1; 7 bases fit TRBD2. With 2 bases clipped from V and 8 bases from J, the junction kept 7 bases outside the gene matches. CDR1 and CDR2 (germline): SGHRS, YFSETQ. The CDR3 totals 14 residues.

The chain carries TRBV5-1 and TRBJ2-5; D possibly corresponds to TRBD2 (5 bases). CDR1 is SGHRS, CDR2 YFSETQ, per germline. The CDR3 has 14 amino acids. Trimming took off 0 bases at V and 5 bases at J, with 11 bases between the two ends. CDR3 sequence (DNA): TGCGCCAGCAGCTTGGGGCAGCGGCGGGAGACCCAGTACTTC. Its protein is CASSLGQRRETQYF.

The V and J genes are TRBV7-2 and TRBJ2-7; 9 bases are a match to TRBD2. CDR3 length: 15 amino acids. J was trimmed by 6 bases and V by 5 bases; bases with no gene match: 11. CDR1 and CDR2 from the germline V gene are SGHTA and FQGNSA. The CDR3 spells CASSPRTSAQLEQYF. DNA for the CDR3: TGTGCCAGCAGCCCCCGGACTAGCGCGCAGCTCGAGCAGTACTTC.

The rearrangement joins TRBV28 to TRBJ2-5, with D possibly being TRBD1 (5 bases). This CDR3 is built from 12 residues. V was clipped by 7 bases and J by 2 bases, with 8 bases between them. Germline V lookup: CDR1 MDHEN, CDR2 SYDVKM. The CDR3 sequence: CASTTAQETQYF. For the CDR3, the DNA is TGTGCCAGCACGACAGCGCAAGAGACCCAGTACTTC.

The CDR3 sequence: CASRPGQGIYTDTQYF. In DNA form, the CDR3 reads TGCGCCAGCAGACCTGGACAGGGGATATACACAGATACGCAGTATTTT. The chain joins TRBV5-1 to TRBJ2-3; 9 bases are a match to TRBD1. V lost 5 bases, J lost 2 bases, and 9 bases stayed unmatched. The CDR3 is 16 residues long. Germline-derived CDR1 and CDR2 are SGHRS and YFSETQ.